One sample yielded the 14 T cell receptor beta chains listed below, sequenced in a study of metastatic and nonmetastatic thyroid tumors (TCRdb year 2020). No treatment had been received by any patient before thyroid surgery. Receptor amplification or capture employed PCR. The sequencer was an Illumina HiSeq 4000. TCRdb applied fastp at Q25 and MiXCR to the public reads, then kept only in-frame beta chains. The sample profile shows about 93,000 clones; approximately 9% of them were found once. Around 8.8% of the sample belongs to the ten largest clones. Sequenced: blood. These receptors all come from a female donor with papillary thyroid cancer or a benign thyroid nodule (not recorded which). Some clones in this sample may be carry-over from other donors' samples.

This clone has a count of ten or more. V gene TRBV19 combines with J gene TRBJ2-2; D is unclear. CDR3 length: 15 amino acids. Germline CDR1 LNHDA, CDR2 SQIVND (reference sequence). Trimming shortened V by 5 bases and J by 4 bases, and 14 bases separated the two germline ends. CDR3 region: CASSSPLVLTGELFF. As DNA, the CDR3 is TGTGCCAGTAGTTCCCCTCTAGTCCTCACCGGGGAGCTGTTTTTT.

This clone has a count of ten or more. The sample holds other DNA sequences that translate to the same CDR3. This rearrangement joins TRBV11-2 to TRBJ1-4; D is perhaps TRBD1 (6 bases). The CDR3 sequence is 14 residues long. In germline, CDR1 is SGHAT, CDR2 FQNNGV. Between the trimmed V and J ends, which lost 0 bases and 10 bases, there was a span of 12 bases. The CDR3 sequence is CASSLDVQGRKLFF. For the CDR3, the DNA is TGTGCCAGCAGCTTAGACGTGCAGGGGAGAAAACTGTTTTTT.

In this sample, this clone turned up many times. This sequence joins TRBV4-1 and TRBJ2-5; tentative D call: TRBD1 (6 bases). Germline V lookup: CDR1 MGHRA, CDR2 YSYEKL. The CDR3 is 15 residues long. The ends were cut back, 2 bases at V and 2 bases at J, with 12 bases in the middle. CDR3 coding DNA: TGCGCCAGCAGCCAACCCGGGACAAGACAAGAGACCCAGTACTTC. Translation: CASSQPGTRQETQYF.

The CDR3 spells CASSPIGAVRSGTQYF. The DNA for the CDR3 is TGTGCCAGCAGCCCAATAGGAGCAGTTCGGAGCGGGACCCAGTACTTC. V and J are TRBV14 and TRBJ2-5; the D gene is possibly TRBD2 (5 bases). V dropped 4 bases and J dropped 7 bases, with 22 bases sitting between them. The CDR3 sequence is 16 residues long. The germline gives CDR1 SGHDN, CDR2 FVKESK. The entire variable domain, with the rest obtained from reference TRBV14 and TRBJ2-5, is as follows: EAGVTQFPSHSVIEKGQTVTLRCDPISGHDNLYWYRRVMGKEIKFLLHFVKESKQDESGMPNNRFLAERTGGTYSTLKVQPAELEDSGVYFCASSPIGAVRSGTQYFGPGTRLLVL.

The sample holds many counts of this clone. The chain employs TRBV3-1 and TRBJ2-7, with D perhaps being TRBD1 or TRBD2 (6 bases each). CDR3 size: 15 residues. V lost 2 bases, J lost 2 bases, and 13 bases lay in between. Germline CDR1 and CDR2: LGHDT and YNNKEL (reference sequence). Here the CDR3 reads CASSQLEEGAYEQYF. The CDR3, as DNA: TGTGCCAGCAGCCAATTAGAGGAGGGGGCCTACGAGCAGTACTTC.

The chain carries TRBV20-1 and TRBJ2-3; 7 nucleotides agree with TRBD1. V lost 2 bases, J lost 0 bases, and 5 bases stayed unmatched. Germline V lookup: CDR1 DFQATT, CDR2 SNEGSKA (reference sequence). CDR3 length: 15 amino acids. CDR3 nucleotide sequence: TGCAGTGCTAGATCACAGGGGATTAGCACAGATACGCAGTATTTT. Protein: CSARSQGISTDTQYF.

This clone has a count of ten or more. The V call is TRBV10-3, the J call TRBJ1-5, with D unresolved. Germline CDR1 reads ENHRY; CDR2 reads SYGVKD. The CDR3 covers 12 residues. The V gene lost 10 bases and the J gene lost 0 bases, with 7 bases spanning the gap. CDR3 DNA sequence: TGTGCCAGCCAACATAGCAATCAGCCCCAGCATTTT. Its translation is CASQHSNQPQHF.

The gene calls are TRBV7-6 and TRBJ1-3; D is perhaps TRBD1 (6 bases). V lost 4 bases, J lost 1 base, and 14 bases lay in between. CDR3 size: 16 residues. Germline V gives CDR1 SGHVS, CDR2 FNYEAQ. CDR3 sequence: CASSSGTPLSGNTIYF. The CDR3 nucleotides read TGTGCCAGCAGCTCCGGGACACCACTATCTGGAAACACCATATATTTT. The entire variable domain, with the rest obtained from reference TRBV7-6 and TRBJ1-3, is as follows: GAGVSQSPRYKVTKRGQDVALRCDPISGHVSLYWYRQALGQGPEFLTYFNYEAQQDKSGLPNDRFSAERPEGSISTLTIQRTEQRDSAMYRCASSSGTPLSGNTIYFGEGSWLTVV.

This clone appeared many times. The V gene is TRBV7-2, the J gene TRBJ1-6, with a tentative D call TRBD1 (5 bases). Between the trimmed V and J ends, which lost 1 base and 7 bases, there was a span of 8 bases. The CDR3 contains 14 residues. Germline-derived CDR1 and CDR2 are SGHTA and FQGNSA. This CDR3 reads CASSLGGGNSPLHF. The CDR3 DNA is TGTGCCAGCAGCTTAGGGGGCGGGAATTCACCCCTCCACTTT.

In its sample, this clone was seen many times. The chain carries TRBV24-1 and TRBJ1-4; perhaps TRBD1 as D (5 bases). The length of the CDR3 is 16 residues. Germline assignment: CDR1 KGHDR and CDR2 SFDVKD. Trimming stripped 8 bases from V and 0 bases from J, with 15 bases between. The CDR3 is CATNHRKPATNEKLFF. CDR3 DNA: TGTGCCACCAATCACAGGAAACCCGCAACTAATGAAAAACTGTTTTTT.

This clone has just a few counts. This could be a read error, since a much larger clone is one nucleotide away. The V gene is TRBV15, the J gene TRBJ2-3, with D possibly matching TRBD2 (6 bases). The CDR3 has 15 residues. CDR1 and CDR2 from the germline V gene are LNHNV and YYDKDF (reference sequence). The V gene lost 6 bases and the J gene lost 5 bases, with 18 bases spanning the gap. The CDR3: CATREVTGRGDTQYF. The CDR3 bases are TGTGCCACCAGGGAGGTCACGGGGCGGGGAGATACGCAGTATTTT.

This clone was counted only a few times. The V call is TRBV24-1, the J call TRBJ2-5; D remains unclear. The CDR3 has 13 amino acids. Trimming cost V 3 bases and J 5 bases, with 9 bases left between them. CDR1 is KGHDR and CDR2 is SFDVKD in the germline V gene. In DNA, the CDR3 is TGTGCCACCAGTGATAGCAGTATGGAGACCCAGTACTTC. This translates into CATSDSSMETQYF.

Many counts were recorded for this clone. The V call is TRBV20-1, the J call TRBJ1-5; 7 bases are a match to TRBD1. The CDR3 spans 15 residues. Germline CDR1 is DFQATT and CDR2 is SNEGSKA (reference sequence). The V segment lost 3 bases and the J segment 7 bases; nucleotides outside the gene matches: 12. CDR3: CSASDGDRMSQPQHF. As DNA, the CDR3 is TGCAGTGCTAGTGACGGGGACAGAATGAGCCAGCCCCAGCATTTT.

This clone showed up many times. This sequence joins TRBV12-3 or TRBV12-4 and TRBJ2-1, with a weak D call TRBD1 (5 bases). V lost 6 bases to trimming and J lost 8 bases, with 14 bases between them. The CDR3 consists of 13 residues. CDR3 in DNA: TGTGCCAGCAGCGGAGACAGCAGCGATGAGCAGTTCTTC. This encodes CASSGDSSDEQFF.